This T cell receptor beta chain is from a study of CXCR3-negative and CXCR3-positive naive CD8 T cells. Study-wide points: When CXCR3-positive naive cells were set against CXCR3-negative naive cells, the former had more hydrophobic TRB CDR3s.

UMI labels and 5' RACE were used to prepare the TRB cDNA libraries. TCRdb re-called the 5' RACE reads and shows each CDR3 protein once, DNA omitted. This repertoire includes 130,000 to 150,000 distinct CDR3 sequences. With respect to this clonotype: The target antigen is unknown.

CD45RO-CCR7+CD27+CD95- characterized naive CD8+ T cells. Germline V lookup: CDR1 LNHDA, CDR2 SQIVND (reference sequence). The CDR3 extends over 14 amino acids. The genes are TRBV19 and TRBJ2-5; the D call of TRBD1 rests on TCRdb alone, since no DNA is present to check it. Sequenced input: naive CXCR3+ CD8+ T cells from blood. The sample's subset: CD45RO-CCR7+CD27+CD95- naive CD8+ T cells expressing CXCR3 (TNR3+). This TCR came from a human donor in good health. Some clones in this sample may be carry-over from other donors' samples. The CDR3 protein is CASADRGYQETQYF.